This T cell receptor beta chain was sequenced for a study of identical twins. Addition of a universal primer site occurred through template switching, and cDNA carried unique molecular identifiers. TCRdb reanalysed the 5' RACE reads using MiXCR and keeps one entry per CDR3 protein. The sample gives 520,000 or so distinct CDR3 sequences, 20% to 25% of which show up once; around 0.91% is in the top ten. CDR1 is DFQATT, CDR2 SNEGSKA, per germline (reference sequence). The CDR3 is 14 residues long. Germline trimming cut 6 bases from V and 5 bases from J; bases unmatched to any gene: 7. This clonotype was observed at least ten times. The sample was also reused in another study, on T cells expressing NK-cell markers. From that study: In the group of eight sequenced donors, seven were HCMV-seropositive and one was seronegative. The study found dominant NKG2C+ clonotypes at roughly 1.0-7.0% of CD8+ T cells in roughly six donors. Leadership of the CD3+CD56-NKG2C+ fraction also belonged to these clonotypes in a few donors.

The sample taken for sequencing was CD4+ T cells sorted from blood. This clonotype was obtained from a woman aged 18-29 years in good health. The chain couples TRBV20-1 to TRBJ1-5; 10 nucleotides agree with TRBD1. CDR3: CSALDRGIDQPQHF. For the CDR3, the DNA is TGCAGTGCCCTGGACAGGGGGATAGATCAGCCCCAGCATTTT.